This T cell receptor beta chain is from a study of CD8 T cells in ankylosing spondylitis (dated by TCRdb to 2017 to 2019). Context from the whole study: T cell receptor beta repertoires were profiled in healthy donors and ankylosing spondylitis patients so that disease-linked TCR variants could be found. The whole study cohort included over 85 healthy donors and 25 ankylosing spondylitis patients. Peripheral blood was sampled, and synovial fluid was additionally collected from ankylosing spondylitis patients. Summary of the overall study and its limitations: Some motif variants were previously reported in synovial fluid and blood of reactive arthritis patients, suggesting common disease-initiation mechanisms. Blood from ankylosing spondylitis patients appeared to be characterized by a TCR beta motif composed of about eight highly homologous amino acid variants. According to the report, matched synovial fluid samples from ankylosing spondylitis patients were significantly enriched for the disease-linked clones. The disease-linked clones had a CD8+ phenotype and were found at relatively low frequencies in peripheral blood.

Germline trimming amounts to 1 base on V and 4 bases on J, with 2 as the count of junction bases outside the gene matches. Sequences SEHNR (CDR1) and FQNEAQ (CDR2) are obtained from the germline V gene (reference sequence). The CDR3 runs 15 residues from the cysteine to the phenylalanine. The CDR3 DNA has 45 bases and is translated from base 1. There are a few counts of this clonotype. It has no known antigen specificity. Base qualities are not recorded, but no much larger clone differs from it by a single base. The listed sequencing device is Illumina HiSeq 2500. Quantitative 5'-RACE with molecular barcodes was the method used to prepare the TCR beta libraries. Per the original workflow: To identify disease-linked TCR variants, a new computational method was used, one built on a probabilistic model of VDJ rearrangement. TCRdb passed the public sequencing reads through fastp at Q25 and MiXCR, retaining productive beta sequences. When rows share a CDR3 protein, they turn into one entry using the most common DNA and genes. These V and J calls are TCRdb output, not the study's own analysis. In this sample the table shows about 210,000 distinct CDR3 sequences, 7.3% of which occur a single time. Approximately 15% of the sample goes to the ten largest clones.

The sample was blood, either unsorted or a sorted T cell fraction (not recorded which). This receptor was identified in a male donor with ankylosing spondylitis. The chain is assembled from TRBV7-9 and TRBJ2-5; the junction holds 11 bases that match TRBD1. The nucleotide sequence reads as follows: TGTGCCAGCAGCTTAGTGGACAGGGGGCGAGAGACCCAGTACTTC. Its protein product is CASSLVDRGRETQYF. With the portions outside the CDR3 filled from the reference TRBV7-9 and TRBJ2-5 genes, the complete variable region becomes DTGVSQNPRHKITKRGQNVTFRCDPISEHNRLYWYRQTLGQGPEFLTYFQNEAQLEKSRLLSDRFSAERPKGSFSTLEIQRTEQGDSAMYLCASSLVDRGRETQYFGPGTRLLVL.